The 32 T cell receptor beta chains in this list originate from one sample, sequenced in a study of cytomegalovirus exposure and HLA in healthy donors. In the PCR, 60 Vbeta and 13 Jbeta primers were used. Sequenced by immunoSEQ multiplex PCR; TCRdb stores in-frame clones only, minus some. This table has approximately 150,000 clones, around two thirds appearing once. Sequencing was carried out using PBMCs. Every receptor here comes from a man aged 25 to 40 in good health and CMV-seropositive.

The gene calls are TRBV27 and TRBJ1-5; TRBD1 agrees at 9 bases. In germline, CDR1 is MNHEY, CDR2 SMNVEV (reference sequence). With V trimmed by 3 bases and J by 6 bases, 9 bases remained unmatched. The CDR3 has 16 residues. The DNA of the CDR3 is TGTGCCAGCAGTTTGTCCGGGACAGGGACGGGTCAGCCCCAGCATTTT. Its translation is CASSLSGTGTGQPQHF.

The chain couples TRBV28 to TRBJ1-3; 9 bases map to TRBD1. V shed 5 bases and J 0 bases; nucleotides not matched to a gene: 14. The CDR3 consists of 19 residues. Germline V gives CDR1 MDHEN, CDR2 SYDVKM. CDR3 nucleotides: TGTGCCAGCAGTACCCCCGGGACAGGGACCCCGAGCTCTGGAAACACCATATATTTT. Protein sequence: CASSTPGTGTPSSGNTIYF.

Only one count was recorded for this clone. V and J are TRBV7-2 and TRBJ1-5; D gene unclear. Trimming left V 2 bases short and J 6 bases short, with 14 bases between. There are 15 residues in the CDR3. Germline V gene data show CDR1 as SGHTA and CDR2 as FQGNSA. The CDR3 coding sequence is TGTGCCAGCAGCTTAATTGAGGGAGGTTCTCAGCCCCAGCATTTT. Its translation is CASSLIEGGSQPQHF.

The rearrangement joins TRBV11-2 to TRBJ2-3; the match to TRBD2 covers 11 bases. Germline trimming cut 6 bases from V and 6 bases from J; bases unmatched to any gene: 20. CDR1 and CDR2 (germline): SGHAT, FQNNGV. The CDR3 contains 19 residues. CDR3 DNA: TGTGCCAGCAGTAGAATTAGAACGGTACTAGCGGGAGAGGGGGATACGCAGTATTTT. Translation: CASSRIRTVLAGEGDTQYF.

This clone was counted only a few times. J is TRBJ2-1 and V is TRBV30, with 9 nucleotides matching TRBD2. CDR1 and CDR2 (germline): GTSNPN, SVGIG (reference sequence). V was pared by 0 bases and J by 7 bases, with 10 bases of the junction left unmatched. The CDR3 is 16 residues long. CDR3 DNA: TGTGCCTGGAGTGTACATGGCGGGAGGGCCGGAAATGAGCAGTTCTTC. Its translation: CAWSVHGGRAGNEQFF.

The sample holds a few counts of this clone. The gene calls are TRBV19 and TRBJ2-2; 7 nucleotides agree with TRBD2. The trim removed 8 bases at V and 1 base at J, leaving 4 bases unmatched. The CDR3 is 14 amino acids. Germline V CDR1 and CDR2: LNHDA, SQIVND (reference sequence). The CDR3 nucleotides read TGTGCCAGTGATCGGGGGGTGAACACCGGGGAGCTGTTTTTT. Its protein is CASDRGVNTGELFF.

The chain is built from TRBV7-2 and TRBJ1-2, with 8 bases that match TRBD1. The V segment lost 3 bases and the J segment 4 bases; nucleotides outside the gene matches: 7. CDR1 is SGHTA and CDR2 is FQGNSA in the germline V gene. The CDR3 length is 15 residues. This chain's CDR3 is CASSFGQQGVYGYTF. The CDR3 bases are TGTGCCAGCAGCTTCGGACAACAGGGGGTCTATGGCTACACCTTC.

In its sample, this clone was seen a few times. This chain connects TRBV29-1 to TRBJ2-6; 7 bases map to TRBD1. Per the germline V gene, CDR1 is SQVTM and CDR2 is ANQGSEA. Trimming took 1 base from V and 3 from J; bases not matched to a gene: 6. This CDR3 has 16 residues. The CDR3 is CSVEATTGIGANVLTF. The CDR3 DNA follows: TGCAGCGTTGAAGCCACGACAGGGATTGGGGCCAACGTCCTGACTTTC.

The V call is TRBV23-1, the J call TRBJ1-3, with 11 bases fitting TRBD1. TRBV23-1 is sorted into the ORF group, with uncertain function. This CDR3 contains 20 residues. J lost 0 bases, V lost 6 bases, and 16 bases had no gene match. This CDR3 reads CASRIPGGTGGSNSGNTIYF. The CDR3 coding sequence is TGCGCCAGCAGGATACCCGGTGGGACAGGGGGTTCCAACTCTGGAAACACCATATATTTT.

This clone was seen a few times. The chain couples TRBV27 to TRBJ1-2; TRBD1 aligns across 7 bases. The CDR3 sequence is 14 residues long. Per germline, CDR1 MNHEY and CDR2 SMNVEV (reference sequence). J was trimmed by 4 bases and V by 3 bases; bases with no gene match: 5. CDR3 sequence: CASSLGQPFYGYTF. The CDR3 DNA is TGTGCCAGCAGTTTGGGACAGCCTTTCTATGGCTACACCTTC.

V is TRBV6-1 and J is TRBJ1-1; TRBD1 is a possible D gene (6 bases). The V and J ends lost 0 bases and 3 bases respectively, with 20 bases between them. Germline values: CDR1 MNHNS, CDR2 SASEGT. The CDR3 has 18 residues. In DNA form, the CDR3 reads TGTGCCAGCAGTGAAGCGGGACACGGGATCCTTTCCCACACTGAAGCTTTCTTT. This sequence encodes CASSEAGHGILSHTEAFF.

J is TRBJ1-1 and V is TRBV6-1, with a weak D call TRBD1 (6 bases). The CDR3 has 14 amino acids. Germline V CDR1 and CDR2: MNHNS, SASEGT. The germline V and J ends were trimmed by 7 bases and 4 bases, with 16 bases remaining between them. The CDR3 bases are TGTGCCAGCACTACGGACAGCTCTGGCACTGAAGCTTTCTTT. Translated, it gives CASTTDSSGTEAFF.

The CDR3 nucleotides read TGTGCCAGTAGTAACGGACAGGGGGGCGGGGAGCTGTTTTTT. This sequence encodes CASSNGQGGGELFF. V usage is TRBV19 and J usage is TRBJ2-2, with TRBD1 matching 10 bases. The CDR3 loop spans 14 amino acids. V was clipped by 4 bases and J by 7 bases; unmatched bases: 3. The germline V gene has CDR1 LNHDA and CDR2 SQIVND (reference sequence).

This clone came up once. This chain joins TRBV2 and TRBJ2-4; 7 positions match TRBD2. Germline assignment: CDR1 SNHLY and CDR2 FYNNEI. The trim removed 5 bases at V and 1 base at J, leaving 11 bases unmatched. The CDR3 consists of 17 residues. Here the CDR3 reads CASSSSSGLRAKNIQYF. The CDR3 DNA reads TGTGCCAGCAGTAGTTCTAGCGGCCTTCGCGCCAAAAACATTCAGTACTTC.

The chain links TRBV29-1 to TRBJ2-1, with TRBD2 identical over 13 bases. The V segment lost 5 bases and the J segment 6 bases; nucleotides outside the gene matches: 10. The CDR3 consists of 16 residues. Germline V gene lookup returns CDR1 SQVTM and CDR2 ANQGSEA. CDR3 loop: CSVYQGTSGAFNEQFF. CDR3 coding DNA: TGCAGCGTTTACCAAGGGACTAGCGGGGCATTCAATGAGCAGTTCTTC.

CDR3: CASSLGSGSRGTEAFF. CDR3 sequence (DNA): TGCGCCAGCAGCTTGGGGTCGGGGAGCAGGGGGACTGAAGCTTTCTTT. The rearrangement uses TRBV5-1 and TRBJ1-1, with TRBD1 matching over 7 bases. The CDR3 length is 16 residues. J gave up 5 bases and V 0 bases, and 10 bases lay outside the gene matches. Germline loops: CDR1 SGHRS, CDR2 YFSETQ.

This clone was counted between two and nine times. The chain combines TRBV10-2 with TRBJ2-5, with D tentatively TRBD1 (6 bases). Germline V gene sequence: CDR1 WSHSY, CDR2 SAAADI. CDR3 length: 11 residues. Trimming took 11 bases from V and 3 from J, leaving 10 bases between them. For the CDR3, the DNA is TGCGCCGCAGGGGACAAAGAGACCCAGTACTTC. It translates to CAAGDKETQYF.

The genes are TRBV5-1 and TRBJ2-5, with 7 bases that match TRBD2. J was trimmed by 5 bases and V by 1 base; bases with no gene match: 14. CDR3 length equals 17 residues. Germline CDR1 is SGHRS and CDR2 is YFSETQ. The CDR3 coding sequence is TGCGCCAGCAGCTTGTCGGGCGGGAGCTACGGTGTTGAGACCCAGTACTTC. This encodes CASSLSGGSYGVETQYF.

This chain links TRBV6-1 with TRBJ1-2; a possible D gene is TRBD1 (5 bases). Trimming cost V 0 bases and J 9 bases, with 17 bases left between them. Germline V lookup: CDR1 MNHNS, CDR2 SASEGT. CDR3 size: 15 residues. This chain's CDR3 is CASSEALGTPVSYTF. Here the CDR3 DNA reads TGTGCCAGCAGTGAAGCGCTCGGGACTCCGGTGAGCTACACCTTC.

On this clone itself: Other nucleotide sequences from this sample produce the same CDR3. The chain uses TRBV6-1 and TRBJ1-1; TRBD1 is a possible D gene (5 bases). This CDR3 contains 13 residues. V was shortened by 4 bases and J by 11 bases, with 17 bases between the two germline ends. Germline CDR1 is MNHNS and CDR2 is SASEGT. The CDR3 loop is CASSGNRGLEAFF. The DNA for the CDR3 is TGTGCCAGCAGTGGGAATAGGGGCTTAGAGGCTTTCTTT.

The CDR3 region is CASSFQASSYEQYF. The CDR3 region has the DNA TGCGCCAGCAGCTTTCAGGCTAGCTCCTACGAGCAGTACTTC. The chain employs TRBV5-1 and TRBJ2-5; no clear D gene. The J call is in doubt because the DNA end fits TRBJ2-7 better. The CDR3 loop spans 14 amino acids. Germline loops: CDR1 SGHRS, CDR2 YFSETQ.

This clone was recorded once. The V gene is TRBV19, the J gene TRBJ1-4; TRBD1 might be the D (6 bases). The CDR3 loop spans 18 amino acids. Germline V gene sequence: CDR1 LNHDA, CDR2 SQIVND (reference sequence). Trimming removed 5 bases at V and 8 bases at J, with 27 bases between. CDR3 residues: CASSPRSVGQRLWEKLFF. In nucleotides, the CDR3 is TGTGCCAGTAGTCCCCGCTCAGTAGGACAGCGGCTATGGGAAAAACTGTTTTTT.

This clone was recorded a few times. This sequence joins TRBV6-1 and TRBJ1-4, with 7 bases that match TRBD1. Trimming cost V 6 bases and J 4 bases; bases outside gene matches: 5. The CDR3 covers 14 residues. Per germline, CDR1 MNHNS and CDR2 SASEGT. CDR3 DNA: TGTGCCAGCAGCCCGGACAGGTATAATGAAAAACTGTTTTTT. Its translation: CASSPDRYNEKLFF.

The rearrangement uses TRBV11-2 and TRBJ2-7; a possible D gene is TRBD1 (5 bases). CDR1 and CDR2 from the germline V gene are SGHAT and FQNNGV. The length of the CDR3 is 15 residues. Trimming shortened V by 7 bases and J by 3 bases, and 19 bases separated the two germline ends. As DNA, the CDR3 is TGTGCCAGCACCCCTCCGACAGCACCAGACTACGAGCAGTACTTC. It codes for CASTPPTAPDYEQYF. The complete variable domain, with remaining parts taken from reference TRBV11-2 and TRBJ2-7, reads EAGVAQSPRYKIIEKRQSVAFWCNPISGHATLYWYQQILGQGPKLLIQFQNNGVVDDSQLPKDRFSAERLKGVDSTLKIQPAKLEDSAVYLCASTPPTAPDYEQYFGPGTRLTVT.

In this sample, this clone turned up a few times. The chain combines TRBV19 with TRBJ1-3; TRBD1 is a possible D gene (5 bases). V dropped 7 bases and J dropped 8 bases, with 15 bases sitting between them. Looked up from germline, CDR1 is LNHDA and CDR2 is SQIVND (reference sequence). This CDR3 has 13 amino acids. The CDR3 sequence: CASNAGPRDTIYF. CDR3 DNA sequence: TGTGCCAGTAATGCGGGGCCTCGGGACACCATATATTTT.

The CDR3 region is CAWRGTGPRTQYF. In nucleotides, the CDR3 is TGTGCCTGGAGGGGGACAGGACCTAGGACCCAGTACTTC. This chain connects TRBV30 to TRBJ2-5, with 8 bases fitting TRBD1. CDR3 length: 13 amino acids. Germline lookup yields CDR1 GTSNPN and CDR2 SVGIG (reference sequence). Trimming at V came to 3 bases and at J to 7 bases, leaving 7 bases not matched to a gene.

The DNA for the CDR3 is TGTGCCAGTCGACAGGTGAACACTGAAGCTTTCTTT. Translation: CASRQVNTEAFF. The rearrangement links TRBV28 to TRBJ1-1, with a weak D call TRBD1 (6 bases). CDR3 length: 12 amino acids. Germline CDR1 MDHEN, CDR2 SYDVKM. The V end lost 9 bases, the J end lost 0 bases, and 8 bases lay between the germline ends.

In nucleotides, the CDR3 is TGCGCCAGCAGTCAATCGACAGGGGGCGCGGTTGACGATGAGCAGTTCTTC. This sequence encodes CASSQSTGGAVDDEQFF. V usage is TRBV23-1 and J usage is TRBJ2-1; 10 bases agree with TRBD1. TRBV23-1 is placed among ORFs of uncertain function. With 0 bases clipped from V and 8 bases from J, the junction kept 10 bases outside the gene matches. CDR3 length equals 17 residues.

This rearrangement joins TRBV18 to TRBJ2-5, with a tentative D call TRBD2 (6 bases). This CDR3 is built from 13 residues. V lost 6 bases and J 3 bases, leaving 11 bases between the germline ends. Germline values: CDR1 KGHSH, CDR2 LQKENI. In DNA form, the CDR3 reads TGTGCCAGCTCGCAAGCGGGCGAAGAGACCCAGTACTTC. Translated, it gives CASSQAGEETQYF.

The sample holds one count of this clone. V and J are TRBV28 and TRBJ1-2; D is undetermined. CDR1 and CDR2 (germline): MDHEN, SYDVKM. V lost 9 bases, J lost 2 bases, and 10 bases lay in between. The CDR3 has 12 amino acids. DNA of the CDR3: TGTGCCAGGTATCGACACAACTATGGCTACACCTTC. It translates to CARYRHNYGYTF.

The CDR3 nucleotides read TGTGCCAGCTCACCAGTTGAGGAAGGGACAAGCACCGGGGAGCTGTTTTTT. Translated, it gives CASSPVEEGTSTGELFF. This rearrangement joins TRBV18 to TRBJ2-2; possibly TRBD1 for D (6 bases). The germline V gene encodes CDR1 KGHSH and CDR2 LQKENI. The length of the CDR3 is 17 residues. The ends were cut back, 2 bases at V and 4 bases at J, with 17 bases in the middle.

This chain joins TRBV5-1 and TRBJ1-2; the D gene is possibly TRBD1 (5 bases). The V gene's germline CDR1 is SGHRS and CDR2 YFSETQ. V lost 4 bases and J lost 8, with 15 bases in between. The CDR3 covers 13 residues. CDR3 bases: TGCGCCAGCAGCCGGGGGAAGGACGAGGGCTACACCTTC. This encodes CASSRGKDEGYTF. The variable domain in full, completed from reference TRBV5-1 and TRBJ1-2, reads KAGVTQTPRYLIKTRGQQVTLSCSPISGHRSVSWYQQTPGQGLQFLFEYFSETQRNKGNFPGRFSGRQFSNSRSEMNVSTLELGDSALYLCASSRGKDEGYTFGSGTRLTVV.